This is a list of T cell receptor beta chains from one sample in a study of T cell changes during pregnancy in multiple sclerosis. Sequencing was performed with immunoSEQ multiplex PCR; in TCRdb, only in-frame clones are kept and a portion is missing. The sample contains more than 45,000 clones, around 94% of which appear only once. The source was CD4+ T cells from peripheral blood mononuclear cells, collected in the second trimester of pregnancy. The receptors stem from a female donor in good health, enrolled as a control in a pregnancy study. Both conserved end residues are part of each CDR3. The order of the fields is D gene, J gene, clone size, V gene, CDR3 DNA, CDR3 protein. The D gene is left open where the match is weak. Expanded clones are given a class, and other clones once, few, many or no size at all.

TRBD2 TRBJ2-3 NA TRBV9 TGTGCCAGCAGCCCGGCTGGACTAGCGGGGCGTGTAGGGACAGATACGCAGTATTTT CASSPAGLAGRVGTDTQYF
TRBD1 TRBJ2-5 NA TRBV10-3 TGTGCCATCAGTGAGTCGAAGACAGGGGGAGAGACCCAGTACTTC CAISESKTGGETQYF
NA TRBJ1-1 NA TRBV19 TGTGCCAGTAGTCCCACCGCTACCTTCTCTGAAGCTTTCTTT CASSPTATFSEAFF
TRBD2 TRBJ2-3 NA TRBV27 TGTGCCAGCAGTTCAGCGGGAGGTGGGGACACAGATACGCAGTATTTT CASSSAGGGDTDTQYF
NA TRBJ2-5 NA TRBV30 TGTGCCTGGAGTGTACGGACAGCCCAAGAGACCCAGTACTTC CAWSVRTAQETQYF
TRBD1 TRBJ2-3 once TRBV6-4 TGTGCCAGCAGTACGGGACAGGGGGCAGGTACGCAGTATTTT CASSTGQGAGTQYF
TRBD1 TRBJ2-7 NA TRBV19 TGTGCCAGTAGTTTTCTTCCGGGACAGGCTTCCTACGAGCAGTACTTC CASSFLPGQASYEQYF
TRBD2 TRBJ2-1 NA TRBV7-3 TGTGCCAGTGGGAGGGCCTACAATGAGCAGTTCTTC CASGRAYNEQFF
NA TRBJ1-2 NA TRBV19 TGTGCCAGTAGTCTCCGGACAGAGCTTTATGGCTACACCTTC CASSLRTELYGYTF
TRBD2 TRBJ2-1 NA TRBV11-2 TGTGCCAGCAGCCGGGGGAGGGGAGAGTATCATGAGCAGTTCTTC CASSRGRGEYHEQFF
TRBD2 TRBJ2-5 NA TRBV9 TGTGCCAGCAGCGTAGACCGGACTAGCGGACAAGAGACCCAGTACTTC CASSVDRTSGQETQYF
TRBD1 TRBJ1-6 NA TRBV7-9 TGTGCCAGCAGCTTAGGGGACAGGGGGCTAACCTATAATTCACCCCTCCACTTT CASSLGDRGLTYNSPLHF
TRBD1 TRBJ1-5 NA TRBV7-2 TGTGCCAGCAGCTCTCGGGACAGGGGGCCCAATCAGCCCCAGCATTTT CASSSRDRGPNQPQHF
TRBD1 TRBJ2-3 NA TRBV5-1 TGCGCCAGCAGCTGGGGACAGACCACTAGCACAGATACGCAGTATTTT CASSWGQTTSTDTQYF
NA TRBJ1-2 NA TRBV2 TGTGCCAGCCGCGGGGGCGGCTACACCTTC CASRGGGYTF
TRBD1 TRBJ2-3 NA TRBV5-4 TGTGCCAGCAGCTTGGAGACAGGGGGCACAGATACGCAGTATTTT CASSLETGGTDTQYF
TRBD2 TRBJ2-7 once TRBV9 TGTGCCAGCAGCGTAGGGACTAGCGGGTACGAGCAGTACTTC CASSVGTSGYEQYF
NA TRBJ1-5 NA TRBV2 TGTGCCAGCAGTGATTGGGGTGTTGGAGGGAATCAGCCCCAGCATTTT CASSDWGVGGNQPQHF
NA TRBJ1-3 NA TRBV11-2 TGTGCCAGCAGCTTAGATGGGGGGGTGAGCTCTGGAAACACCATATATTTT CASSLDGGVSSGNTIYF
TRBD2 TRBJ2-2 NA TRBV19 TGTGCCAGTAGTATTGGGCGGGAGATAAAGCTGTTTTTT CASSIGREIKLFF
NA TRBJ2-1 once TRBV11-3 TGTGCCAGCAGCCCCCGGGGTAGCGCCTCCTACAATGAGCAGTTCTTC CASSPRGSASYNEQFF
TRBD2 TRBJ2-7 NA TRBV29-1 TGCAGCGTTGCACTAGCGGGCCCATACGAGCAGTACTTC CSVALAGPYEQYF
NA TRBJ2-3 NA TRBV4-3 TGCGCCAGCAGCCAGAGGCGTTTCCCAGATACGCAGTATTTT CASSQRRFPDTQYF
NA TRBJ2-7 NA TRBV6-6 TGTGCCAGCAGTTACGACGGTCCCAGGGACGAGCAGTACTTC CASSYDGPRDEQYF
NA TRBJ1-5 NA TRBV28 TGTGCCAGCAGTTTCGGGACACACAATCAGCCCCAGCATTTT CASSFGTHNQPQHF
TRBD1 TRBJ2-5 NA TRBV15 TGTGCCACCAGCAGGGGACAGGTTGAAGAGACCCAGTACTTC CATSRGQVEETQYF
TRBD1 TRBJ1-2 NA TRBV2 TGTGCCAGCAGACGCGTTGGGACAGGAGATGGCTACACCTTC CASRRVGTGDGYTF
TRBD2 TRBJ2-3 NA TRBV19 TGTGCCAGTAGTCAGCGGGAGCGTACAGATACGCAGTATTTT CASSQRERTDTQYF
NA TRBJ1-3 NA TRBV5-4 TGTGCCAGCAGCTCCAGAACAGGGATCGTCTCTGGAAACACCATATATTTT CASSSRTGIVSGNTIYF
NA TRBJ2-3 NA TRBV7-2 TGTGCCAGCAGCCCTCGGACAGATACGCAGTATTTT CASSPRTDTQYF
TRBD1 TRBJ2-4 once TRBV7-9 TGTGCCAGCAGCTTAGCTTTTGGGGGACAGGTAAAAAACATTCAGTACTTC CASSLAFGGQVKNIQYF
NA TRBJ2-3 NA TRBV7-2 TGTGCCAGCAGCTTGGGGGGAGTGCGGGATACGCAGTATTTT CASSLGGVRDTQYF
TRBD1 TRBJ1-1 NA TRBV5-1 TGCGCCAGCAGCCCTGGACAGGGGGACACTGAAGCTTTCTTT CASSPGQGDTEAFF
TRBD2 TRBJ2-7 NA TRBV5-1 TGCGCCAGCAGCTTGCAACTAGCGGGGATTAACTACGAGCAGTACTTC CASSLQLAGINYEQYF
TRBD2 TRBJ2-3 NA TRBV5-1 TGCGCCAGCAGCTGGCCGATAGCGGGAGGGAGCACAGATACGCAGTATTTT CASSWPIAGGSTDTQYF
NA TRBJ2-2 NA TRBV28 TGTGCCAGCAGTCTCGTCACCGGGGAGCTGTTTTTT CASSLVTGELFF
NA TRBJ1-6 NA TRBV28 TGTGCCAGCAGGGGAGGGGGGGCCGATAATTCACCCCTCCACTTT CASRGGGADNSPLHF
NA TRBJ1-5 NA TRBV28 TGTGCCGGGTCCCGAGGCTCCTACAATCAGCCCCAGCATTTT CAGSRGSYNQPQHF
TRBD2 TRBJ2-2 NA TRBV9 TGTGCCAGCAGCGTAGAGTCAAGCGGGAGGGTAGACGGGGAGCTGTTTTTT CASSVESSGRVDGELFF
TRBD1 TRBJ1-1 NA TRBV15 TGTGCCACCAGCAGAGCAGGGGGCTCCCACACTGAAGCTTTCTTT CATSRAGGSHTEAFF